The 4 T cell receptor beta chains in this list originate from one sample, sequenced in a study of blood T cell repertoires in COVID-19. Data came from immunoSEQ multiplex PCR; TCRdb stores just in-frame clones and leaves some out. Of roughly 670,000 clones in the sample, about 87% are singletons; the top ten hold about 0.24%. Sequenced sample: peripheral blood. The receptors stem from a young woman with acute or convalescent COVID-19.

The DNA for the CDR3 is TGTGCCAGCAGAACGGGGGGGCTGGCGAACTATGGCTACACCTTC. Translation gives CASRTGGLANYGYTF. The chain recombines TRBV27 with TRBJ1-2, with D perhaps matching TRBD1 (6 bases). Trimming took off 6 bases at V and 2 bases at J, with 16 bases between the two ends. Germline lookup yields CDR1 MNHEY and CDR2 SMNVEV (reference sequence). This CDR3 has 15 residues.

Only one count was recorded for this clone. V usage is TRBV6-1 and J usage is TRBJ1-2, with D tentatively TRBD1 (6 bases). The CDR3 loop spans 15 amino acids. With 2 bases removed from V and 4 bases from J, the gap between germline ends came to 14 bases. Looked up from germline, CDR1 is MNHNS and CDR2 is SASEGT. The CDR3 DNA is TGTGCCAGCAGTGAATCTGCAGGGGTGGTCTATGGCTACACCTTC. Its protein product is CASSESAGVVYGYTF.

This clone was recorded once. The chain links TRBV6-5 to TRBJ1-2; maybe TRBD1 (6 bases). The CDR3 covers 15 residues. V shed 4 bases and J shed 2 bases, with 14 bases lying between them. Looked up from germline, CDR1 is MNHEY and CDR2 is SVGAGI. CDR3 bases: TGTGCCAGCAGTTTACAACAGGGATCAAACTATGGCTACACCTTC. This translates into CASSLQQGSNYGYTF.

V and J are TRBV28 and TRBJ2-3; tentatively, D is TRBD2 (8 bases). The CDR3 sequence is 16 residues long. The V and J ends lost 7 bases and 4 bases respectively, with 21 bases between them. The germline V gene encodes CDR1 MDHEN and CDR2 SYDVKM. The CDR3 reads CASNQQGTRGPDTQYF. The CDR3 DNA sequence: TGTGCCAGCAATCAGCAGGGGACTAGGGGGCCAGATACGCAGTATTTT.